A single sample gave rise to the 2 T cell receptor beta chains below, sequenced in a study of blood T cell repertoires in COVID-19. TCRdb keeps only in-frame clones here, not all; method: immunoSEQ multiplex PCR. The sample lists around 190,000 clones, around 85% occurring once. Input material: PBMCs or T cells enriched from blood (not recorded which). These receptors were taken from a woman aged 25 to 39 who had recovered from COVID-19.

J is TRBJ2-2 and V is TRBV28; 7 bases align to TRBD2. Germline values: CDR1 MDHEN, CDR2 SYDVKM. The ends lost 2 bases at V and 6 bases at J; junction bases unmatched: 9. The CDR3 is made up of 16 amino acids. CDR3 protein: CASSLIGLAVAGELFF. The DNA for the CDR3 is TGTGCCAGCAGTTTAATAGGGCTAGCGGTGGCCGGGGAGCTGTTTTTT. Supplemented by reference TRBV28 and TRBJ2-2, the full variable domain reads DVKVTQSSRYLVKRTGEKVFLECVQDMDHENMFWYRQDPGLGLRLIYFSYDVKMKEKGDIPEGYSVSREKKERFSLILESASTNQTSMYLCASSLIGLAVAGELFFGEGSRLTVL.

V is TRBV6-4 and J is TRBJ2-2, with 7 bases lining up with TRBD1. This CDR3 is built from 16 residues. Unmatched junction bases numbered 11, after V lost 5 bases and J lost 5 bases. CDR1 and CDR2 from the germline V gene are MRHNA and SNTAGT. CDR3 loop: CASSPARQGPTGELFF. DNA of the CDR3: TGTGCCAGCAGTCCCGCCCGACAGGGACCAACCGGGGAGCTGTTTTTT.